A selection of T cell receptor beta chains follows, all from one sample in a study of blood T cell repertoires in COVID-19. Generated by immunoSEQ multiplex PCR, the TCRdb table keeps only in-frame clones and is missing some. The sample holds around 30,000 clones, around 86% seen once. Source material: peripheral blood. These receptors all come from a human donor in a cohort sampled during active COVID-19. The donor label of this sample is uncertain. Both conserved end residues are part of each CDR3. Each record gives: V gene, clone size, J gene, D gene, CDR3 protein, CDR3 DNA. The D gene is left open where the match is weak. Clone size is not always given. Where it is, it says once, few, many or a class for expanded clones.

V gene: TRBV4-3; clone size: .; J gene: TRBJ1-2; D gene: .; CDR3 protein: CASSQDWGPGGYTF; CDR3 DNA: TGCGCCAGCAGCCAAGATTGGGGGCCAGGAGGCTACACCTTC
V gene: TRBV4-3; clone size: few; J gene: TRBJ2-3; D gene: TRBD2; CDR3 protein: CASSQDLDGRGGGTDTQYF; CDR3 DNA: TGCGCCAGCAGCCAAGATCTTGACGGTCGTGGGGGGGGCACAGATACGCAGTATTTT
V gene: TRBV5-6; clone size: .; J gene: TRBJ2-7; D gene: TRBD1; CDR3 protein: CASSPGQGNPYF; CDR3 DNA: TGTGCCAGCAGCCCCGGACAGGGGAACCCGTACTTC
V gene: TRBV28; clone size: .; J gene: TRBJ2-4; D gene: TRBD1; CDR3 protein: CASSAGTGEKNIQYF; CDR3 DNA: TGTGCCAGCAGCGCCGGGACAGGGGAAAAAAACATTCAGTACTTC
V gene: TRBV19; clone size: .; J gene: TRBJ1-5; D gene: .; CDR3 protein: CASSSETDYNQPQHF; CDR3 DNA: TGTGCCAGTAGTAGCGAAACAGATTATAATCAGCCCCAGCATTTT
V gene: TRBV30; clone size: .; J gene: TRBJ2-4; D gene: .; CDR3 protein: CAWSQGAKNIQYF; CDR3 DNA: TGTGCCTGGAGCCAGGGAGCCAAAAACATTCAGTACTTC
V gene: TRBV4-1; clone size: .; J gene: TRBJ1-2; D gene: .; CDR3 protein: CASSQEGTTEYGYTF; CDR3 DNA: TGCGCCAGCAGCCAAGAGGGTACTACGGAGTATGGCTACACCTTC
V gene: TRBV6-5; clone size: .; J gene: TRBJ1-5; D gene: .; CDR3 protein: CASSSYDGAPNQPQHF; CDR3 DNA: TGTGCCAGCAGTTCGTACGATGGGGCTCCTAATCAGCCCCAGCATTTT
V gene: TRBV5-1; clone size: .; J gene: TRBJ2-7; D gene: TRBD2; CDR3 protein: CASSWEGPDEQYF; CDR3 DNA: TGCGCCAGCAGCTGGGAGGGCCCGGACGAGCAGTACTTC
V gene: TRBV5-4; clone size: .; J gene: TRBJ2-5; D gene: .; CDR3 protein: CASSLVMEETQYF; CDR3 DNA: TGTGCCAGCAGCTTGGTAATGGAGGAGACCCAGTACTTC
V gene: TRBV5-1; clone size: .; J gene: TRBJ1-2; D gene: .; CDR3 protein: CASSLAEGRLNYGYTF; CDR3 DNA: TGCGCCAGCAGCTTGGCGGAGGGAAGGTTAAACTATGGCTACACCTTC
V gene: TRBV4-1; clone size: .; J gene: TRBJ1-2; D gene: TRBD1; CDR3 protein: CASSQEDRGGGYTF; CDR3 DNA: TGCGCCAGCAGCCAAGAGGACAGGGGAGGAGGCTACACCTTC
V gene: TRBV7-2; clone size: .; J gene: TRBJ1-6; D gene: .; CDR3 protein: CASSLGLESPLHF; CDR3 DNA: TGTGCCAGCAGCTTAGGTCTGGAGTCACCCCTCCACTTT
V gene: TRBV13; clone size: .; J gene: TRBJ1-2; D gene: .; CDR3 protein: CASSLMGSGKANYGYTF; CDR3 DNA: TGTGCCAGCAGCTTAATGGGCAGTGGCAAAGCTAACTATGGCTACACCTTC
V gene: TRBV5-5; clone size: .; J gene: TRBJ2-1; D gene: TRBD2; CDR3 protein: CASSLGSSGGLSPFF; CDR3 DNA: TGTGCCAGCAGCTTGGGGTCTAGCGGGGGGCTAAGCCCGTTCTTC
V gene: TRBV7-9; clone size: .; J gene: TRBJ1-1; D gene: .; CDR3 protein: CASSLGGRENTEAFF; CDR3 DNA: TGTGCCAGCAGCCTAGGAGGACGGGAGAACACTGAAGCTTTCTTT
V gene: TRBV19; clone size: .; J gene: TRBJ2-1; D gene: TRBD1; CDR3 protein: CASSITGGNNEQFF; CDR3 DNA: TGTGCCAGTAGTATCACAGGGGGAAACAATGAGCAGTTCTTC
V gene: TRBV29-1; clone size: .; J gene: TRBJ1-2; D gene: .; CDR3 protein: CSVWSLTGPSNYGYTF; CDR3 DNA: TGCAGCGTATGGTCTTTGACAGGTCCTTCAAACTATGGCTACACCTTC
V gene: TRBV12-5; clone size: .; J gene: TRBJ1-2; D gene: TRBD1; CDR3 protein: CASGLGQGARTF; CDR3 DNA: TGTGCTAGTGGTCTGGGACAGGGGGCGCGGACCTTC
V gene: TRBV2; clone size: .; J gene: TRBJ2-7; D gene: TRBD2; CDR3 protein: CASSLGGGNGEQYF; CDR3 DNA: TGTGCCAGCAGTCTTGGGGGAGGGAATGGCGAGCAGTACTTC
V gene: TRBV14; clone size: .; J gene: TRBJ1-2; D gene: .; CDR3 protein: CASSQATTVYGYTF; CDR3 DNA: TGTGCCAGCAGCCAAGCTACCACCGTCTATGGCTACACCTTC
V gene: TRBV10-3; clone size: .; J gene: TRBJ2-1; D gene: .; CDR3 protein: CAISKGDTYNEQFF; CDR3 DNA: TGTGCCATCAGTAAAGGGGACACCTACAATGAGCAGTTCTTC
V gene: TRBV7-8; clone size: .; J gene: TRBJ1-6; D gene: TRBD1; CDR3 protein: CASSQDRAGNSPLHF; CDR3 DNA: TGTGCCAGCAGCCAGGACAGGGCCGGTAATTCACCCCTCCACTTT
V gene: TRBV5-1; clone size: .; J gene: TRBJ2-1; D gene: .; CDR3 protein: CASSLQSLPYNEQFF; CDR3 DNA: TGCGCCAGCAGCCTACAGAGTCTCCCCTACAATGAGCAGTTCTTC
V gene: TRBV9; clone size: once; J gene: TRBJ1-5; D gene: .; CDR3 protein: CASSVGQTNQPQHF; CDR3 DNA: TGTGCCAGCAGCGTCGGACAGACCAATCAGCCCCAGCATTTT
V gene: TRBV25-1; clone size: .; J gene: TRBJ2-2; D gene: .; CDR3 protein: CASSEAGGTAKGELFF; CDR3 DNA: TGTGCCAGCAGTGAAGCAGGCGGGACAGCAAAGGGGGAGCTGTTTTTT
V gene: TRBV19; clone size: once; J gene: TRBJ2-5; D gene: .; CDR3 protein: CASSMYPRETQYF; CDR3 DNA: TGTGCCAGTAGTATGTATCCCAGAGAGACCCAGTACTTC
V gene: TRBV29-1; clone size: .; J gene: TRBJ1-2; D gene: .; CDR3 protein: CSVEEPPGGSGYTF; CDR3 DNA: TGCAGCGTTGAAGAACCCCCCGGAGGGTCTGGCTACACCTTC
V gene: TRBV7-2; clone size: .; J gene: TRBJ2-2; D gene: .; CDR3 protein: CASSSRTGPGELFF; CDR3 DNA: TGTGCCAGCAGCTCTCGGACTGGCCCCGGGGAGCTGTTTTTT
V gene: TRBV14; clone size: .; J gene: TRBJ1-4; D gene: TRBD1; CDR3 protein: CASSQPAPGQGSNEKLFF; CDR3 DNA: TGTGCCAGCAGCCAGCCGGCCCCGGGACAGGGATCGAATGAAAAACTGTTTTTT
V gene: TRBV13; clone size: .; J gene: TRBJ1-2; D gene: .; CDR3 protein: CASSLTDYGYTF; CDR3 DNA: TGTGCCAGCAGCTTAACGGACTATGGCTACACCTTC
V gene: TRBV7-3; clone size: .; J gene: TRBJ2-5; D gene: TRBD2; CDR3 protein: CASRRGTSGKTGETQYF; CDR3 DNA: TGTGCCAGCAGACGCGGGACTAGCGGGAAAACAGGGGAGACCCAGTACTTC
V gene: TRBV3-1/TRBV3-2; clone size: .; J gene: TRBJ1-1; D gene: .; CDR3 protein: CASSQGGGLTEAFF; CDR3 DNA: TGTGCCAGCAGCCAGGGGGGAGGTTTAACTGAAGCTTTCTTT
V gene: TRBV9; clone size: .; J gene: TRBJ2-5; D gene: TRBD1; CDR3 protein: CASSSWDRQETQYF; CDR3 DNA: TGTGCCAGCAGCTCCTGGGACAGGCAAGAGACCCAGTACTTC
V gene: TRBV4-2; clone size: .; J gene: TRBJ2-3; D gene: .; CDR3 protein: CASSQDRGTDTQYF; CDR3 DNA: TGTGCCAGCAGCCAAGACAGGGGCACAGATACGCAGTATTTT
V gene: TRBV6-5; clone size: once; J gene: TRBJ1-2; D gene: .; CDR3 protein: CASSYVQGNYGYTF; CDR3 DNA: TGTGCCAGCAGTTACGTGCAGGGCAACTATGGCTACACCTTC
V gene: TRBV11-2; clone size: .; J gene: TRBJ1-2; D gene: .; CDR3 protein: CASSSLRQILNHGYTF; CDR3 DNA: TGTGCCAGCAGCTCCCTGAGACAGATACTCAATCATGGCTACACCTTC
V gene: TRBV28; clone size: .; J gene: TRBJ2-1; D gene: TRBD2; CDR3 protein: CATFRGGSYNEQFF; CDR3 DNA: TGTGCCACCTTTAGGGGAGGGTCCTACAATGAGCAGTTCTTC
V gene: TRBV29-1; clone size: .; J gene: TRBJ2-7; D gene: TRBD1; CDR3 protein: CSVGRDSYEQYF; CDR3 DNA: TGCAGCGTTGGACGGGACAGCTACGAGCAGTACTTC
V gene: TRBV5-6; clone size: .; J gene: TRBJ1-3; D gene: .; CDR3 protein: CASSFRTVNSGNTIYF; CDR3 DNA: TGTGCCAGCAGCTTCAGGACAGTAAACTCTGGAAACACCATATATTTT
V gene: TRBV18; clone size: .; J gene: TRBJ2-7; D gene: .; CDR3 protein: CASSPNRDWGGEQYF; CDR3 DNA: TGTGCCAGCTCACCGAACCGGGACTGGGGAGGAGAGCAGTACTTC
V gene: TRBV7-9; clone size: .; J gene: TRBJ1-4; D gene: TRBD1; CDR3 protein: CASSPTGVTEKLFF; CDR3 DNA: TGTGCCAGCAGCCCGACAGGGGTAACTGAAAAACTGTTTTTT